Shown below are 24 T cell receptor beta chains from a single sample sequenced in a study of blood T cell repertoires in COVID-19. Measured with immunoSEQ multiplex PCR; TCRdb has only the in-frame clones, and not every one. Of 300,000 to 400,000 clones in the sample, about 86% were seen once. The sequenced material came from peripheral blood. The receptors originated from a woman in her sixties with COVID-19, enrolled during active disease.

V usage is TRBV19 and J usage is TRBJ1-2; no clear D gene. The CDR3 has 13 residues. Trimming stripped 3 bases from V and 2 bases from J, with 7 bases between. CDR1 LNHDA and CDR2 SQIVND come from the germline V gene (reference sequence). The CDR3 here is CASSIWQNYGYTF. The CDR3 bases are TGTGCCAGTAGTATTTGGCAGAACTATGGCTACACCTTC.

The J gene is TRBJ1-3, the V gene TRBV9; D not certain. Germline CDR1 is SGDLS and CDR2 is YYNGEE. Trimming stripped 3 bases from V and 4 bases from J, with 11 bases between. The CDR3 sequence is 14 residues long. CDR3 residues: CASSAQVLGNTIYF. The CDR3 nucleotides are TGTGCCAGCAGCGCTCAGGTCCTAGGAAACACCATATATTTT.

This clone has a single count. V usage is TRBV30 and J usage is TRBJ1-2; no firm D call. The length of the CDR3 is 15 residues. V was trimmed by 1 base and J by 7 bases, leaving 19 bases between them. CDR1 is GTSNPN, CDR2 SVGIG, per germline (reference sequence). CDR3 protein: CAWSALGGRASGYTF. For the CDR3, the DNA is TGTGCCTGGAGTGCCCTGGGAGGGCGCGCGTCTGGCTACACCTTC.

This chain connects TRBV7-9 to TRBJ2-7; 8 nucleotides match TRBD2. CDR3 size: 14 residues. The junction had 4 bases not matched to a gene; V was cut back by 2 bases and J by 4 bases. Germline V gene data show CDR1 as SEHNR and CDR2 as FQNEAQ (reference sequence). As DNA, the CDR3 is TGTGCCAGCAGCTTACCGGGGGGGCGGTACGAGCAGTACTTC. Translated, it gives CASSLPGGRYEQYF.

V and J are TRBV5-1 and TRBJ2-2; D not certain. CDR1 and CDR2 (germline): SGHRS, YFSETQ. The CDR3 is 13 residues long. Trimming pared 3 bases from V and 2 bases from J, leaving 5 bases between. Here the CDR3 DNA reads TGCGCCAGCAGCTCAGGTAACACCGGGGAGCTGTTTTTT. Residues: CASSSGNTGELFF. Filled out from reference TRBV5-1 and TRBJ2-2, the complete variable domain reads KAGVTQTPRYLIKTRGQQVTLSCSPISGHRSVSWYQQTPGQGLQFLFEYFSETQRNKGNFPGRFSGRQFSNSRSEMNVSTLELGDSALYLCASSSGNTGELFFGEGSRLTVL.

V and J are TRBV29-1 and TRBJ2-5, with 13 bases identical to TRBD2. Per germline, CDR1 SQVTM and CDR2 ANQGSEA. V trimming: 6 bases; J trimming: 3 bases; junction bases outside the gene matches: 4. The CDR3 consists of 14 residues. The CDR3 sequence is CSVLGLAGEETQYF. CDR3 nucleotide sequence: TGCAGCGTCCTAGGACTAGCGGGGGAAGAGACCCAGTACTTC.

The chain uses TRBV9 and TRBJ1-3; D gene uncertain. Germline V gene data show CDR1 as SGDLS and CDR2 as YYNGEE. This CDR3 comprises 15 residues. V lost 0 bases to trimming and J lost 4 bases, with 11 bases between them. The CDR3 nucleotides read TGTGCCAGCAGCGTAGTCGGCAGCGAGGGAAACACCATATATTTT. Residues: CASSVVGSEGNTIYF.

This chain uses TRBV27 with TRBJ2-2; D is ambiguous. Deletions cut 2 bases from V and 7 bases from J, with 5 bases between. The CDR3 loop spans 12 amino acids. Germline loops: CDR1 MNHEY, CDR2 SMNVEV (reference sequence). The CDR3, as DNA: TGTGCCAGCAGTTTACTTCGCGGGGAGCTGTTTTTT. Residues: CASSLLRGELFF.

The V call is TRBV6-5, the J call TRBJ1-2; TRBD1 aligns across 7 bases. The CDR3 is made up of 13 amino acids. Losses at the gene ends were 6 bases for V and 4 bases for J; bases not matched to a gene: 5. Germline CDR1 reads MNHEY; CDR2 reads SVGAGI. CDR3 sequence: CASRVGTAYGYTF. DNA for the CDR3: TGTGCCAGCAGGGTAGGGACAGCCTATGGCTACACCTTC.

The sample holds one count of this clone. The J gene is TRBJ2-1, the V gene TRBV9, with 8 bases fitting TRBD2. V lost 3 bases and J lost 9; bases outside the gene matches: 8. This CDR3 is 14 amino acids long. Germline CDR1 is SGDLS and CDR2 is YYNGEE. CDR3 region: CASSAPGLGIEQFF. The CDR3 nucleotides are TGTGCCAGCAGCGCCCCGGGACTAGGGATTGAGCAGTTCTTC. Full variable domain (outside the CDR3, taken from reference TRBV9 and TRBJ2-1): DSGVTQTPKHLITATGQRVTLRCSPRSGDLSVYWYQQSLDQGLQFLIQYYNGEERAKGNILERFSAQQFPDLHSELNLSSLELGDSALYFCASSAPGLGIEQFFGPGTRLTVL.

The chain carries TRBV6-2 or TRBV6-3 and TRBJ1-2, with a weak D call TRBD1 (6 bases). Germline CDR1 MNHEY, CDR2 SVGEGT. There are 17 residues in the CDR3. V was trimmed by 1 base and J by 7 bases, leaving 22 bases between them. The CDR3 coding sequence is TGTGCCAGCAGTTACTATATACCGGGACATTTTTCGGGTGGCTACACCTTC. It specifies CASSYYIPGHFSGGYTF.

The J gene is TRBJ1-2, the V gene TRBV5-5; tentatively, D is TRBD1 (6 bases). The ends were cut back, 1 base at V and 8 bases at J, with 12 bases in the middle. Germline V gene lookup returns CDR1 SGHKS and CDR2 YYEKEE (reference sequence). This CDR3 contains 13 residues. The DNA of the CDR3 is TGTGCCAGCAGCTTGAACAGGGTAAGAGGCTACACCTTC. Translating it yields CASSLNRVRGYTF. Variable domain in full (rest from reference TRBV5-5 and TRBJ1-2): DAGVTQSPTHLIKTRGQQVTLRCSPISGHKSVSWYQQVLGQGPQFIFQYYEKEERGRGNFPDRFSARQFPNYSSELNVNALLLGDSALYLCASSLNRVRGYTFGSGTRLTVV.

The V call is TRBV5-1, the J call TRBJ2-1, with 9 bases aligning to TRBD1. CDR1 is SGHRS and CDR2 is YFSETQ in the germline V gene. The CDR3 runs to 15 residues. V shed 4 bases and J 3 bases; nucleotides not matched to a gene: 5. The CDR3 DNA follows: TGCGCCAGCAGCACCCGACAGGGGGACTACAATGAGCAGTTCTTC. Translation gives CASSTRQGDYNEQFF.

The genes are TRBV14 and TRBJ1-2, with unresolved D. Trimming removed 3 bases at V and 2 bases at J, with 7 bases between. Germline lookup yields CDR1 SGHDN and CDR2 FVKESK. The CDR3 sequence is 13 residues long. In nucleotides, the CDR3 is TGTGCCAGCAGCCAGGGCCACAACTATGGCTACACCTTC. Its translation: CASSQGHNYGYTF. The full variable domain, with the rest looked up from reference TRBV14 and TRBJ1-2, is EAGVTQFPSHSVIEKGQTVTLRCDPISGHDNLYWYRRVMGKEIKFLLHFVKESKQDESGMPNNRFLAERTGGTYSTLKVQPAELEDSGVYFCASSQGHNYGYTFGSGTRLTVV.

The chain uses TRBV6-1 and TRBJ2-5, with D hard to call. V was clipped by 1 base and J by 0 bases, with 15 bases between them. The CDR3 totals 17 residues. Germline values: CDR1 MNHNS, CDR2 SASEGT. CDR3 bases: TGTGCCAGCAGTGAAGTTACGGGTCTCACGTACCAAGAGACCCAGTACTTC. It is translated as CASSEVTGLTYQETQYF.

This rearrangement joins TRBV9 to TRBJ1-2, with 8 bases matching TRBD1. With V trimmed by 4 bases and J by 3 bases, 5 bases remained unmatched. The CDR3 has 14 residues. The V gene's germline CDR1 is SGDLS and CDR2 YYNGEE. The CDR3 sequence: CASSRDRGDYGYTF. CDR3 sequence (DNA): TGTGCCAGCAGCCGTGACAGGGGAGACTATGGCTACACCTTC.

The rearrangement joins TRBV9 to TRBJ2-7, with 8 bases identical to TRBD2. Germline V gene sequence: CDR1 SGDLS, CDR2 YYNGEE. Trimming took 5 bases from V and 1 from J; bases not matched to a gene: 8. CDR3 size: 15 residues. The CDR3, as DNA: TGTGCCAGCAGTTACGGGGGGGACGGTTCCTACGAGCAGTACTTC. Amino acid sequence: CASSYGGDGSYEQYF. The whole variable domain, filled in from reference TRBV9 and TRBJ2-7, reads DSGVTQTPKHLITATGQRVTLRCSPRSGDLSVYWYQQSLDQGLQFLIQYYNGEERAKGNILERFSAQQFPDLHSELNLSSLELGDSALYFCASSYGGDGSYEQYFGPGTRLTVT.

This chain links TRBV7-2 with TRBJ1-2; no clear D. This CDR3 region has 17 residues. Germline assignment: CDR1 SGHTA and CDR2 FQGNSA. Trimming removed 1 base at V and 4 bases at J, with 19 bases between. CDR3 DNA: TGTGCCAGCAGCTTAGAGCCATCGGCAGTCACAGCCTATGGCTACACCTTC. Translation: CASSLEPSAVTAYGYTF.

This sequence joins TRBV6-5 and TRBJ1-4; 7 positions agree with TRBD1. The CDR3 contains 14 residues. The junction had 4 bases not matched to a gene; V was cut back by 6 bases and J by 3 bases. The germline gives CDR1 MNHEY, CDR2 SVGAGI. In DNA, the CDR3 is TGTGCCAGCAGGACAGGGTCGTCTAATGAAAAACTGTTTTTT. It encodes CASRTGSSNEKLFF.

The rearrangement uses TRBV2 and TRBJ1-1, with D maybe TRBD1 (6 bases). The V gene lost 6 bases and the J gene lost 0 bases, with 11 bases spanning the gap. The CDR3 length is 14 residues. The germline CDR1 and CDR2 sequences are SNHLY and FYNNEI. DNA of the CDR3: TGTGCCAGCAGCGGCAGGGGATTGAACACTGAAGCTTTCTTT. This encodes CASSGRGLNTEAFF. Full variable domain (remainder filled in from reference TRBV2 and TRBJ1-1): EPEVTQTPSHQVTQMGQEVILRCVPISNHLYFYWYRQILGQKVEFLVSFYNNEISEKSEIFDDQFSVERPDGSNFTLKIRSTKLEDSAMYFCASSGRGLNTEAFFGQGTRLTVV.

V is TRBV11-3 and J is TRBJ1-1; the D gene is possibly TRBD1 (6 bases). Looked up from germline, CDR1 is SGHNT and CDR2 is YENEEA. The CDR3 is made up of 13 amino acids. Trimming pared 5 bases from V and 5 bases from J, leaving 12 bases between. The CDR3 region has the DNA TGTGCCAGCAGCCTGACAGGTACTACTGAAGCTTTCTTT. Translated, it gives CASSLTGTTEAFF.

The chain recombines TRBV4-2 with TRBJ1-1, with D unresolved. The CDR3 length is 15 residues. Germline V gene sequence: CDR1 LGHNA, CDR2 YNFKEQ. Trimming left V 1 base short and J 1 base short, with 10 bases between. The CDR3 region is CASSQAFTANTEAFF. The CDR3 DNA sequence: TGTGCCAGCAGCCAAGCTTTTACAGCGAACACTGAAGCTTTCTTT.

A word on this clone: Additional DNA sequences in this sample encode the identical CDR3. The chain uses TRBV18 and TRBJ1-4; 7 bases map to TRBD1. V was pared by 3 bases and J by 5 bases, with 0 bases of the junction left unmatched. The CDR3 spans 13 residues. The germline V gene encodes CDR1 KGHSH and CDR2 LQKENI. This chain's CDR3 is CASSPGQNEKLFF. The CDR3 DNA is TGTGCCAGCTCACCGGGACAGAATGAAAAACTGTTTTTT.

V gene TRBV7-6 combines with J gene TRBJ1-4; 11 bases align to TRBD1. The CDR3 totals 15 residues. The ends lost 3 bases at V and 6 bases at J; junction bases unmatched: 3. Germline lookup yields CDR1 SGHVS and CDR2 FNYEAQ. CDR3 amino acids: CASSFGQGADEKLFF. The CDR3 nucleotides read TGTGCCAGCAGCTTTGGACAGGGGGCTGATGAAAAACTGTTTTTT. The whole variable domain, remainder taken from reference TRBV7-6 and TRBJ1-4, is GAGVSQSPRYKVTKRGQDVALRCDPISGHVSLYWYRQALGQGPEFLTYFNYEAQQDKSGLPNDRFSAERPEGSISTLTIQRTEQRDSAMYRCASSFGQGADEKLFFGSGTQLSVL.